This T cell receptor beta chain was retrieved from a study of blood T cell repertoires in COVID-19. Overall study context: Some COVID-19 samples were acute and others convalescent; all came from the United States, Italy and Spain.

CDR1 is MNHEY and CDR2 is SVGAGI in the germline V gene. V was cut by 2 bases and J by 3 bases, with 7 bases left in between. There are 13 residues in the CDR3. The study drew participants aged about 18 to 95 years from fewer than 30 US areas. Within 2 weeks before study entry, exposed participants met a COVID-19 case. In the authors' workflow: Amplification with reference gene primers provided the estimates of nucleated cell counts. The table came from immunoSEQ multiplex PCR; TCRdb's copy has only in-frame clones and leaves some out. V and J calls and clone size are as listed in that table; D and trimming were resolved from the DNA. The repertoire includes fewer than 250,000 clones, roughly 84% of them detected once, and approximately 3% sits in the top ten.

The sequenced sample was PBMCs or T cells enriched from blood (not recorded which). The TCR comes from a woman younger than 45 who had been exposed to COVID-19. This chain connects TRBV6-5 to TRBJ1-1; a weak D match, TRBD1 (5 bases). CDR3 loop: CASSYPGDTEAFF. CDR3 bases: TGTGCCAGCAGTTACCCGGGGGACACTGAAGCTTTCTTT.